This T cell receptor beta chain originates from a study of blood T cells in healthy people across ages. General study results and limits: Diversity figures derived from one million T cells were judged to underestimate the true value. Donors of long life had a larger count of naive CD4+ cells and greater diversity than aged donors.

To note about this clonotype: Its target is unknown.

Primed by a sample-barcoded 5' primer and a J-beta primer mix, a second PCR proceeded for about 7 to 12 cycles. Via MiXCR, TCRdb re-called the 5' RACE reads, giving one row per CDR3 protein. The table shows 700,000 or so distinct CDR3 sequences, with less than 45% occurring only once. This TCR was sampled from an older man in good health. The sequencing input was blood.

The chain's CDR3 is CASSLNRGNQPQHF. CDR3 nucleotides: TGTGCCAGCAGTTTGAATCGGGGGAATCAGCCCCAGCATTTT. The rearrangement links TRBV6-1 to TRBJ1-5; TRBD1 is a possible D gene (5 bases). The CDR3 extends over 14 amino acids. Trimming stripped 5 bases from V and 4 bases from J, with 12 bases between. Germline V gene sequence: CDR1 MNHNS, CDR2 SASEGT.